The source of this T cell receptor beta chain is a study of vaccination effects on CD4 cells after COVID-19. General study results and limits: Marked contraction was observed in infection-induced and vaccine-induced clones late after vaccination.

Regarding this clone: Its antigen is unknown.

The method was immunoSEQ multiplex PCR; TCRdb's version includes in-frame clones alone and lacks a portion of them. This sample carries about 30,000 clones, 74% of them seen once, and the ten largest clones take around a sixth. Trimming took 5 bases from V and 3 from J, leaving 13 bases between them. Germline CDR1 and CDR2: SGHVS and FQNEAQ. The CDR3 has 14 amino acids. Antigen-specific CD4+ T cells were expanded (with viral peptide pools) by the ViraFEST assay ahead of sequencing. Once cultured for about 9 days, the cells underwent separation to obtain CD4+ T cells. The participants, recipients of two vaccine doses, got either BNT162b2 or mRNA-1273. The vaccine recipients had no prior SARS-CoV-2 infection, with negative nucleocapsid antibodies. Cultures used roughly 2.2 million PBMC per well, approximately 9.6 IU/ml IL-2 and about 10 ug/ml peptides.

This specimen was CD4+ T cells from PBMCs cultured with HCoV-OC43 spike peptides, taken after COVID-19 vaccination. Subset reported: HCoV-OC43 spike overlapping peptide pool stimulation. The receptor was isolated from a human donor who received a COVID-19 vaccine. The chain is built from TRBV7-8 and TRBJ1-2; D is perhaps TRBD1 (5 bases). The CDR3 DNA is TGTGCCAGCAGCCGGGCGGGCAGGGACTATGGCTACACCTTC. It yields the protein CASSRAGRDYGYTF.